This T cell receptor beta chain is from a study of shared clonotypes between healthy human individuals. Study information: Each donor contributed plates that comprised three CD4 naive, three CD4 memory, two CD8 naive and one CD8 memory. Broader study findings: In contrast to clonotypes shared by all four donors, non-shared clonotypes had lower generation probabilities. Memory subsets generally showed lower estimated richness than naive subsets.

As to this clone: Its antigen is currently unknown.

V was shortened by 10 bases and J by 4 bases, with 10 bases between the two germline ends. The germline CDR1 and CDR2 sequences are SGHAT and FQNNGV. The CDR3 runs 12 residues. The run depth of the assay was deep. Assay: immunoSEQ multiplex PCR; the TCRdb copy retains only in-frame clones and omits some. Of fewer than 1 million clones in the sample, 96% were seen once. Naive CD8 isolation took CD45RO-negative cells positively selected for CCR7 and excluded terminally differentiated effector memory CD45RA+ cells. The clonotype was recovered from a man under 40 in good health. Sequencing was performed on naive CD8+ T cells sorted from blood. V gene TRBV11-2 combines with J gene TRBJ2-2; the D is unclear. The CDR3 loop reads CATRRGTGELFF. CDR3 in DNA: TGTGCCACTAGAAGAGGCACCGGGGAGCTGTTTTTT.